Each of the 22 T cell receptor beta chains below was sequenced from the same sample in a study of cytomegalovirus exposure and HLA in healthy donors. Primers for the PCR totalled 60 Vbeta and 13 Jbeta. Sequencing was performed with immunoSEQ multiplex PCR; in TCRdb, only in-frame clones are kept and a portion is missing. The sample lists 150,000 to 190,000 clones; 75% were seen once. Sequencing was carried out using PBMCs. The receptors were sampled from a man aged 18-30 years in good health and CMV-seronegative.

V usage is TRBV9 and J usage is TRBJ1-1; D is perhaps TRBD1 (6 bases). V gave up 4 bases and J gave up 0 bases, with 22 bases separating them. Germline V gives CDR1 SGDLS, CDR2 YYNGEE. The CDR3 runs 18 residues. CDR3 sequence: CASSSTFTGGAMNTEAFF. CDR3 coding DNA: TGTGCCAGCAGCTCCACCTTCACCGGGGGGGCCATGAACACTGAAGCTTTCTTT.

V gene TRBV27 combines with J gene TRBJ2-2; TRBD1 aligns across 9 bases. This CDR3 comprises 18 residues. Germline V CDR1 and CDR2: MNHEY, SMNVEV (reference sequence). The V and J ends lost 5 bases and 2 bases, in that order; junction bases with no gene match: 12. CDR3 in amino acids: CASSLGPGTGLNTGELFF. The CDR3 region has the DNA TGTGCCAGCAGTCTGGGGCCGGGGACAGGGCTTAACACCGGGGAGCTGTTTTTT.

This rearrangement joins TRBV14 to TRBJ2-5; TRBD1 aligns across 7 bases. V shed 3 bases and J 5 bases; nucleotides not matched to a gene: 6. The CDR3 is 14 amino acids. Germline V gene data show CDR1 as SGHDN and CDR2 as FVKESK. The DNA of the CDR3 is TGTGCCAGCAGCCATGTGGCAGGGGGTGAGACCCAGTACTTC. This translates into CASSHVAGGETQYF. Combining the CDR3 with reference TRBV14 and TRBJ2-5 gives the whole variable domain EAGVTQFPSHSVIEKGQTVTLRCDPISGHDNLYWYRRVMGKEIKFLLHFVKESKQDESGMPNNRFLAERTGGTYSTLKVQPAELEDSGVYFCASSHVAGGETQYFGPGTRLLVL.

The chain carries TRBV19 and TRBJ1-4, with D perhaps matching TRBD1 (5 bases). This CDR3 has 14 residues. V lost 2 bases to trimming and J lost 5 bases, with 9 bases between them. Germline assignment: CDR1 LNHDA and CDR2 SQIVND (reference sequence). The CDR3 sequence is CASSIQGQNEKLFF. The CDR3 nucleotides read TGTGCCAGTAGTATACAGGGCCAGAATGAAAAACTGTTTTTT.

V usage is TRBV7-2 and J usage is TRBJ2-1, with TRBD2 as a possible D gene (7 bases). V was cut by 1 base and J by 4 bases, with 11 bases left in between. CDR1 SGHTA and CDR2 FQGNSA come from the germline V gene. This CDR3 has 15 residues. CDR3 nucleotides: TGTGCCAGCAGCTTAGGTCGGGGGGCTTACAATGAGCAGTTCTTC. Translation: CASSLGRGAYNEQFF.

The chain employs TRBV7-2 and TRBJ2-7; TRBD2 is a possible D gene (6 bases). Per germline, CDR1 SGHTA and CDR2 FQGNSA. Trimming took off 5 bases at V and 4 bases at J, with 9 bases between the two ends. The CDR3 consists of 12 residues. CDR3 bases: TGTGCCAGCAGCGGGGACTCATACGAGCAGTACTTC. As protein: CASSGDSYEQYF.

V is TRBV2 and J is TRBJ1-5, with D uncertain. With 1 base removed from V and 6 bases from J, the gap between germline ends came to 7 bases. Germline loops: CDR1 SNHLY, CDR2 FYNNEI. This CDR3 spans 13 amino acids. The CDR3 here is CASSEGGSQPQHF. The CDR3 bases are TGTGCCAGCAGTGAAGGAGGAAGTCAGCCCCAGCATTTT. Variable domain in full (rest from reference TRBV2 and TRBJ1-5): EPEVTQTPSHQVTQMGQEVILRCVPISNHLYFYWYRQILGQKVEFLVSFYNNEISEKSEIFDDQFSVERPDGSNFTLKIRSTKLEDSAMYFCASSEGGSQPQHFGDGTRLSIL.

The rearrangement uses TRBV21-1 and TRBJ2-7; the table names TRBD2, a call not compared with the DNA. TRBV21-1 is termed a pseudogene. CDR3 size: 19 residues. The CDR3 reads CASSKPPRRVAGSSYEQYF. The DNA for the CDR3 is TGTGCCAGCAGCAAACCCCCCCGAAGGGTAGCGGGAAGCTCCTACGAGCAGTACTTC.

This chain joins TRBV4-3 and TRBJ2-1, with 11 bases lining up with TRBD2. The germline V gene has CDR1 LGHNA and CDR2 YSLEER. Trimming cost V 5 bases and J 1 base; bases outside gene matches: 1. The CDR3 totals 15 residues. DNA for the CDR3: TGCGCCAGCAGCAGACTAGCGGGATCCTACAATGAGCAGTTCTTC. Translating gives CASSRLAGSYNEQFF.

This clone was seen a handful of times. The chain carries TRBV9 and TRBJ2-7; 7 bases agree with TRBD2. Germline trimming cut 5 bases from V and 4 bases from J; bases unmatched to any gene: 9. The germline CDR1 and CDR2 sequences are SGDLS and YYNGEE. This CDR3 spans 14 amino acids. The CDR3 region is CASSAAGGSYEQYF. In nucleotides, the CDR3 is TGTGCCAGCAGTGCAGCGGGCGGGAGTTACGAGCAGTACTTC.

This chain joins TRBV10-3 and TRBJ1-1, with D perhaps matching TRBD1 (5 bases). The CDR3 has 12 amino acids. In germline, CDR1 is ENHRY, CDR2 SYGVKD. The V end was cut by 2 bases, the J end by 7 bases, with 8 bases between. CDR3 in amino acids: CAISERGDEAFF. DNA for the CDR3: TGTGCCATCAGTGAGAGGGGTGATGAAGCTTTCTTT.

Regarding this clone: One end of the junction does not line up with germline, which may come from a read error. The rearrangement joins TRBV5-1 to TRBJ1-1, with D perhaps TRBD1 (5 bases). This CDR3 is built from 14 residues. The germline CDR1 and CDR2 sequences are SGHRS and YFSETQ. The CDR3 sequence is CASSWGLSVTEAFF. The CDR3 DNA follows: TGTGCCAGCAGCTGGGGCCTTTCGGTGACTGAAGCTTTCTTT.

V usage is TRBV10-2 and J usage is TRBJ1-1; unclear D gene. This CDR3 spans 15 amino acids. V was shortened by 3 bases and J by 1 base, with 12 bases between the two germline ends. Germline V CDR1 and CDR2: WSHSY, SAAADI. This CDR3 is CASSDSRAGNTEAFF. In DNA, the CDR3 is TGCGCCAGCAGTGATTCCCGCGCGGGGAACACTGAAGCTTTCTTT.

This clone was seen just once. The V and J genes are TRBV9 and TRBJ1-2; D perhaps matches TRBD1 (6 bases). CDR3 size: 14 residues. V lost 3 bases and J 5 bases, leaving 14 bases between the germline ends. The germline V gene has CDR1 SGDLS and CDR2 YYNGEE. CDR3 bases: TGTGCCAGCAGCGCGCCGACAGGCCCTTATGGCTACACCTTC. Translation gives CASSAPTGPYGYTF.

The chain recombines TRBV28 with TRBJ2-7, with 7 bases identical to TRBD1. Germline CDR1 is MDHEN and CDR2 is SYDVKM. The CDR3 is made up of 18 amino acids. V was clipped by 5 bases and J by 1 base; unmatched bases: 17. As DNA, the CDR3 is TGTGCCAGCAGTCACCATCGCTTCCGGGACAGTGCATCCTACGAGCAGTACTTC. Translating gives CASSHHRFRDSASYEQYF.

Only a few counts were recorded for this clone. V gene TRBV10-1 combines with J gene TRBJ2-7; 8 bases are a match to TRBD2. There are 16 residues in the CDR3. J was trimmed by 2 bases and V by 0 bases; bases with no gene match: 6. Per the germline V gene, CDR1 is WNHNN and CDR2 is SYGVQD (reference sequence). Written as DNA, the CDR3 is TGCGCCAGCAGTGAGTCGTGGGGACTAGGGCCCTACGAGCAGTACTTC. Residues: CASSESWGLGPYEQYF.

The chain combines TRBV9 with TRBJ1-2, with no clear D. The CDR3 covers 14 residues. V lost 3 bases and J 7 bases, leaving 16 bases between the germline ends. CDR1 is SGDLS, CDR2 YYNGEE, per germline. The CDR3 spells CASSGPAGPGGYTF. Here the CDR3 DNA reads TGTGCCAGCAGCGGCCCCGCCGGTCCCGGTGGCTACACCTTC.

The chain links TRBV10-1 to TRBJ2-3; TRBD1 aligns across 7 bases. J was trimmed by 5 bases and V by 5 bases; bases with no gene match: 10. CDR1 is WNHNN and CDR2 is SYGVQD in the germline V gene (reference sequence). This CDR3 spans 15 amino acids. CDR3 bases: TGCGCCAGCAGTACAGGGGAACCCCCCGGAGATACGCAGTATTTT. This translates into CASSTGEPPGDTQYF.

The rearrangement uses TRBV19 and TRBJ1-1; the D is unclear. Germline assignment: CDR1 LNHDA and CDR2 SQIVND (reference sequence). The length of the CDR3 is 11 residues. Trimming cost V 2 bases and J 8 bases, with 6 bases left between them. The CDR3 sequence: CASSIRREAFF. As DNA, the CDR3 is TGTGCCAGTAGTATAAGGAGGGAAGCTTTCTTT.

The genes are TRBV4-1 and TRBJ2-7, with D possibly being TRBD2 (7 bases). The germline CDR1 and CDR2 sequences are MGHRA and YSYEKL. The CDR3 consists of 18 residues. Trimming took off 1 base at V and 2 bases at J, with 21 bases between the two ends. CDR3 region: CASSQGGGGRGRPYEQYF. CDR3 in DNA: TGCGCCAGCAGCCAAGGAGGGGGAGGGAGAGGGAGGCCCTACGAGCAGTACTTC.

Only one count was recorded for this clone. The V and J genes are TRBV7-2 and TRBJ2-5; the match to TRBD1 covers 9 bases. Judging by the DNA end, TRBJ2-7 fits better; the J call may be wrong. Germline V gene sequence: CDR1 SGHTA, CDR2 FQGNSA. This CDR3 is built from 17 residues. CDR3 bases: TGTGCCAGCAGCTTAGATTACAGGGGGCTCTTTTTGTACGAGCAGTACTTC. It specifies CASSLDYRGLFLYEQYF.

This chain links TRBV28 with TRBJ1-5, with TRBD1 matching over 8 bases. The V gene end was trimmed by 1 base and the J gene end by 3 bases; junction bases not matched to a gene: 2. Germline loops: CDR1 MDHEN, CDR2 SYDVKM. The CDR3 has 15 amino acids. CDR3 loop: CASSLLGQVNQPQHF. As DNA, the CDR3 is TGTGCCAGCAGTTTATTGGGACAGGTCAATCAGCCCCAGCATTTT.